Below, one T cell receptor beta chain is given with its context. Its antigen is unknown. The CDR3 consists of 14 residues. The germline V gene has CDR1 SQVTM and CDR2 ANQGSEA. TCRdb reprocessed the 10x single-cell sequencing reads and keeps a single row for each CDR3 protein, giving no DNA. This repertoire comprises 890 or so distinct CDR3 sequences; its ten largest clones make up approximately 15%. This sample is drawn from a study of CD8 T cells in cerebrospinal fluid in Alzheimer's disease. Study-wide points: Healthy subjects less often had a clone of at least 3% than Alzheimer's patients. In mild cognitive impairment or Alzheimer's disease, the biggest CSF clone made up more TCRs than in controls.

The chain couples TRBV29-1 to TRBJ2-1; checking the TCRdb D call of TRBD1 is not possible without DNA. The receptor comes from a human donor with Parkinson's disease. The sequencing input was cerebrospinal fluid. This CDR3 reads CSVQVGRGFDEQFF.